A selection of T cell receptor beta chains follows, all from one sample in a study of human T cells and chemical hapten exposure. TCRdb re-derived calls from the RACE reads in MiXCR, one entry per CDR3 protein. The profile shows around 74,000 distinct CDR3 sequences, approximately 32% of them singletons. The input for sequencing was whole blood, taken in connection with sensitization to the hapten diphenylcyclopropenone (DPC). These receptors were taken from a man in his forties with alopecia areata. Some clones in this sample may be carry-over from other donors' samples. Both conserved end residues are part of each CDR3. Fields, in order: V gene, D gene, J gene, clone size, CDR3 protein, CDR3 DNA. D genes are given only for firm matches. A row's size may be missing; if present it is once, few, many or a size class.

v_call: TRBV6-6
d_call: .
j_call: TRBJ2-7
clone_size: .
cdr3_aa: CASWDTNSYEQYF
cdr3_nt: TGTGCCAGCTGGGACACAAATTCATACGAGCAGTACTTC

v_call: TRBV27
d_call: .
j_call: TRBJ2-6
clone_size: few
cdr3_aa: CASSTLRGPGANVLTF
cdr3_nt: TGTGCCAGCAGTACTTTGCGCGGACCTGGGGCCAACGTCCTGACTTTC

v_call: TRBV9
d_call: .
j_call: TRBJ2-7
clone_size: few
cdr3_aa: CASSVEFGSEQYF
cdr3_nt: TGTGCCAGCAGCGTAGAATTCGGAAGTGAGCAGTACTTC

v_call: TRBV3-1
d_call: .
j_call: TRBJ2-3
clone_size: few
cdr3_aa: CASSQVYSTDTQYF
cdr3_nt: TGTGCCAGCAGCCAAGTTTACAGCACAGATACGCAGTATTTT

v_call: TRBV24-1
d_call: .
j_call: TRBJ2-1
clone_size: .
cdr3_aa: CATKGRKYNEQFF
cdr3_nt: TGTGCCACCAAGGGACGCAAGTACAATGAGCAGTTCTTC

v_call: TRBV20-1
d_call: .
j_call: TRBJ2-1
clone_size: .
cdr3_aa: CSASWDSSYNEQFF
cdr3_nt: TGCAGTGCTAGTTGGGACTCCTCCTACAATGAGCAGTTCTTC

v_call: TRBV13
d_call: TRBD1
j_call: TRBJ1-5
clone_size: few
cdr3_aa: CASSLGEEGAVQPQHF
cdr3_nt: TGTGCCAGCAGCTTAGGCGAGGAGGGGGCGGTCCAGCCCCAGCATTTT

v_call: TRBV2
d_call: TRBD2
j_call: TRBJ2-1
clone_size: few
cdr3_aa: CASSETRLAGEQFF
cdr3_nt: TGTGCCAGCAGTGAGACCAGACTAGCGGGTGAGCAGTTCTTC

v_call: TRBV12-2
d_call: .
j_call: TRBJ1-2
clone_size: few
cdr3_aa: CASRLGLANYGYTF
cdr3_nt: TGTGCAAGTCGCTTAGGGCTGGCTAACTATGGCTACACCTTC

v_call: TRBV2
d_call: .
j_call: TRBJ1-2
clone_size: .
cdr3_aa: CASNRITAYGYTF
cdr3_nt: TGTGCCAGCAACCGTATCACAGCCTATGGCTACACCTTC

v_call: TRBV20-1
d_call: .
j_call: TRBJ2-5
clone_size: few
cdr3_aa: CSAPKLGEETQYF
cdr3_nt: TGCAGTGCTCCAAAACTAGGCGAAGAGACCCAGTACTTC

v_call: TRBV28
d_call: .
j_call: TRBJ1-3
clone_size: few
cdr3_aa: CASSLGGLSGNTIYF
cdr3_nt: TGTGCCAGCAGTTTGGGAGGTCTTTCTGGAAACACCATATATTTT

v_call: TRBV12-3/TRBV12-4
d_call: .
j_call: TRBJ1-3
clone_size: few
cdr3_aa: CASSRGTGPPRNTIYF
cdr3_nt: TGTGCCAGCAGTCGGGGGACGGGACCCCCTAGAAACACCATATATTTT

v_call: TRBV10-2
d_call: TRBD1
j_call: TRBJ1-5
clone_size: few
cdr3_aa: CASSAGTGVLQPQHF
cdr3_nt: TGCGCCAGCAGTGCCGGGACAGGGGTCCTTCAGCCCCAGCATTTT

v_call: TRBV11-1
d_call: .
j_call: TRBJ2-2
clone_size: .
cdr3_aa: CASSFLLGGLNTGGLFF
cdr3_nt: TGTGCCAGCAGCTTCTTACTTGGGGGTTTGAACACCGGGGGGCTGTTTTTT

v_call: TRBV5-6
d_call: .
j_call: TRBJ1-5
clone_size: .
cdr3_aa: CASSTNLVRRSERPNQPQHF
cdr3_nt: TGTGCCAGCAGCACGAACCTCGTCAGGCGCTCGGAGCGGCCCAATCAGCCCCAGCATTTT

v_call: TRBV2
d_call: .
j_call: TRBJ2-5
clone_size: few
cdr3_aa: CASSEGIPGHPQETQYF
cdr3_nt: TGTGCCAGCAGTGAAGGGATCCCGGGACACCCTCAAGAGACCCAGTACTTC

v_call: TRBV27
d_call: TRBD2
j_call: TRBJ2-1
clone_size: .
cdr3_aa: CASSSPRLASHEQFF
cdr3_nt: TGTGCCAGCAGTTCCCCCAGACTAGCATCCCATGAGCAGTTCTTC

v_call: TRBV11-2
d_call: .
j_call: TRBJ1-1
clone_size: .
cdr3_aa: CASRRDWNTEAFF
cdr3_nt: TGTGCCAGCAGAAGAGACTGGAACACTGAAGCTTTCTTT

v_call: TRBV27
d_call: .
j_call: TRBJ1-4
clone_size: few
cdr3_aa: CASSSGPIPTNEKLFF
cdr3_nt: TGTGCCAGCAGCAGCGGGCCGATCCCAACTAATGAAAAACTGTTTTTT

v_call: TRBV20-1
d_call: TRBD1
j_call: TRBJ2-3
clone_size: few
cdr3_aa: CSARENRGYSTDTQYF
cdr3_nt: TGCAGTGCTAGGGAAAACAGGGGCTACAGCACAGATACGCAGTATTTT

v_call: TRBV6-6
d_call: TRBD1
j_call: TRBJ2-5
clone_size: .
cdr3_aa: CASSYRGGTGREETQYF
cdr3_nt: TGTGCCAGCAGTTACCGTGGGGGGACAGGCAGGGAAGAGACCCAGTACTTC

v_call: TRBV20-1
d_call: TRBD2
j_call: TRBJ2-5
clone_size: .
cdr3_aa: CSATHRTSGIETQYF
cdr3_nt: TGCAGTGCTACTCACCGGACTAGCGGGATAGAGACCCAGTACTTC

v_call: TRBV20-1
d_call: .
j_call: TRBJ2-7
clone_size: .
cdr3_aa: CSARDDPEQYF
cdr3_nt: TGCAGTGCTAGAGATGACCCCGAGCAGTACTTC

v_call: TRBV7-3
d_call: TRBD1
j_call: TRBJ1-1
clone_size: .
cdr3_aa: CASSFKGDSEAFF
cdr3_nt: TGTGCCAGCAGCTTTAAAGGGGACAGTGAAGCTTTCTTT

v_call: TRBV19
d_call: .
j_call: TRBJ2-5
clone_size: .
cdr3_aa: CASSIVSRDLQETQYF
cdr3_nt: TGTGCCAGTAGTATAGTTTCCCGGGACTTACAAGAGACCCAGTACTTC

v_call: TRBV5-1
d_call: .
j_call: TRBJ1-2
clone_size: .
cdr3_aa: CASSLTVDYGYTF
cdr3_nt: TGCGCCAGCAGCTTGACAGTAGACTATGGCTACACCTTC

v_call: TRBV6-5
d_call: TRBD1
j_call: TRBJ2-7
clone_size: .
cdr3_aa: CASSYRAGGDEQYF
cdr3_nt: TGTGCCAGCAGTTACAGAGCAGGGGGCGACGAGCAGTACTTC

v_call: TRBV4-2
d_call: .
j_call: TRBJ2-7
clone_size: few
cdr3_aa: CASSQGGQSEEQYF
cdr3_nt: TGTGCCAGCAGCCAAGGTGGACAGAGTGAAGAGCAGTACTTC

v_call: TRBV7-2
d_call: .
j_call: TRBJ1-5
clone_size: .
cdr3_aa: CASSGEGYQPQHF
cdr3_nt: TGTGCCAGCAGCGGAGAGGGTTATCAGCCCCAGCATTTT

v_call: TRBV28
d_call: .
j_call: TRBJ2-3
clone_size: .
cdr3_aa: CAALDRSTDTQYF
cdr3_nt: TGTGCCGCCCTGGACAGAAGCACAGATACGCAGTATTTT

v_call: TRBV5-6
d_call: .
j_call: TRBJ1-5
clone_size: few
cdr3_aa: CASSLAGDSNQPQHF
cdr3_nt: TGTGCCAGCAGCTTGGCAGGCGATAGCAATCAGCCCCAGCATTTT

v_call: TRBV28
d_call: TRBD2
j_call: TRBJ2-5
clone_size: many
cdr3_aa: CASRRGRAEETQYF
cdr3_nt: TGTGCCAGCAGGCGCGGGAGGGCGGAGGAGACCCAGTACTTC

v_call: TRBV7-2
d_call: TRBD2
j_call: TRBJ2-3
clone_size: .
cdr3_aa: CASSLAFATSGTDTQYF
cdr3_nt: TGTGCCAGCAGCTTAGCGTTTGCGACTAGCGGCACAGATACGCAGTATTTT